Sequencing of this TCR beta chain was carried out in a study of human T cells and chemical hapten exposure. Study-level information: Per-sample variation in TCR yield stemmed mainly from small pooled library volume differences.

Overall study findings and caveats: TCRs exceeding a frequency of 1 in 1000 stayed unchanged under DPC sensitization. Because they had alopecia, donors may respond immunologically unlike healthy people.

Time point: patch test 1, 2 weeks after DPC sensitization. Sample treatment: therapeutic diphenylcyclopropenone sensitization with weekly scalp DPC. Prior to application of each patch test, blood was drawn. One entry per CDR3 protein results from TCRdb running MiXCR on the RACE reads. This table holds around 190,000 distinct CDR3 sequences, about a fifth found once. About this clonotype: Its antigen is not known.

The V end lost 2 bases, the J end lost 3 bases, and 9 bases lay between the germline ends. Germline values: CDR1 LGHDT, CDR2 YNNKEL (reference sequence). This CDR3 is 14 amino acids long. This TCR came from a woman between 45 and 60 years old with alopecia areata. Some clones in this sample may be carry-over from other donors' samples. The chain uses TRBV3-1 and TRBJ2-3, with D unclear. The starting material was whole blood, obtained in connection with sensitization to the hapten diphenylcyclopropenone (DPC). The CDR3 nucleotides read TGTGCCAGCAGCCAATGGACGGAGACAGATACGCAGTATTTT. Protein product: CASSQWTETDTQYF.